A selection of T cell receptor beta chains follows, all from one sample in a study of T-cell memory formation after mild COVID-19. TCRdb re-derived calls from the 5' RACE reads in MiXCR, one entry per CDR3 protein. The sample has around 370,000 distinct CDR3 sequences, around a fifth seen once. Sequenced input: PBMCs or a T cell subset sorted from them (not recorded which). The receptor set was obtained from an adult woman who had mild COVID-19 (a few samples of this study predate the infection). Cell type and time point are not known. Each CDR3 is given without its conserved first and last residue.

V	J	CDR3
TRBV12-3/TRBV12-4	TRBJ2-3	ASSLAAGTWTDTQY
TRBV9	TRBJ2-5	ASSAEDRARGETQY
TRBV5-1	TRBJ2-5	ASSLDARQETQY
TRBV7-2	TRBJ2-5	ASSLGGTEYQETQY
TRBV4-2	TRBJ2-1	ASSQDAGRAANEQF
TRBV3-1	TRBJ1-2	ASSQVDYGYT
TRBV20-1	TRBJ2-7	SASGGGRAEQY
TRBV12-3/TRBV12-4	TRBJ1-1	ASSLGTGGRAF
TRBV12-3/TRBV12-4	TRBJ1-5	ASSDRGISNQPQH
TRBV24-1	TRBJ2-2	ATSDFSGELF
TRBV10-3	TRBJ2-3	AISEGGSPDTQY
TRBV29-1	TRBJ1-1	SVVGDTEAF
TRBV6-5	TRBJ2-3	ASSYSGGWTDTQY
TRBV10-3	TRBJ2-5	AISEGEQETQY
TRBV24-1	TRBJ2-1	ATSDLKQGIRNEQF
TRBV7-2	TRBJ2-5	ASSLAGTSRQETQY
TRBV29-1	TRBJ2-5	SVEDGQVGTQY
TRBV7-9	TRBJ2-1	ASSRVRTSGIPGNEQF
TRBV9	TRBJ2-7	ASSAGSSLYEQY
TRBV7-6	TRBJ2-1	ASSLVGEGRNEQF
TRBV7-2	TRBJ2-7	ASTQKSGQADPY
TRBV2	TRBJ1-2	ASRLQEGYGYT
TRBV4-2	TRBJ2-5	ASSPEGRGKVIETQY
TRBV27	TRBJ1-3	ASSLSRAGGNTIY
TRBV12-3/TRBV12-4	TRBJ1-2	ASSPTGDGYT
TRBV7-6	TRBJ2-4	ASSLEGAGKKAKNIQY
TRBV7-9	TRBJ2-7	ASSLRTSGSSYEQY
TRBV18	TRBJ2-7	ASSPPNRISSGSIVGEQY
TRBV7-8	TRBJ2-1	ASSPGLGEYEQF
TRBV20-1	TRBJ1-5	SAARVQNNQPQH
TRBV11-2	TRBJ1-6	ASSLEAAPLH
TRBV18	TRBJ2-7	ASSGLAGERTYEQY
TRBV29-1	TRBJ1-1	SVGQRLNTEAF
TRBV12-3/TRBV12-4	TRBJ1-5	ASTKGGSYSNQPQH
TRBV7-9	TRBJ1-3	ASSFSGVSGNTIY
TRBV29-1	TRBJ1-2	SVDGTNYGYT
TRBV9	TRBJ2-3	ASSVVPQRADTQY
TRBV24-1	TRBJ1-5	ATSTSPGTWQPQH
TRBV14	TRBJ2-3	ASSQVDRSTQY
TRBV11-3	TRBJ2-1	ASSSILAGEFHEQF
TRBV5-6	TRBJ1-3	ASSLDRGNTIY
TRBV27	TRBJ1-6	ASSPGGIYNSPLH
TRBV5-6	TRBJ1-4	ASSDNPGGGEKLF
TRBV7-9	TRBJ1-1	ASSSSVGTEAF
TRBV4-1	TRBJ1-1	ASSQVAGGRTEAF
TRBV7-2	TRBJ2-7	ASSAGTDYEQY
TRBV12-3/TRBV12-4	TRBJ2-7	ASSSYYTHYEQY
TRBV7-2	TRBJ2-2	ASSLTQGGWGTGELF
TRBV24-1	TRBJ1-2	ATSDESNYGYT
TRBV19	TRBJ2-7	ASSDGTGGWYEQY
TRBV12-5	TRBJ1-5	ASGSTLTGWKDQPQH
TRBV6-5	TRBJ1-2	ASTRGTGSGGYT